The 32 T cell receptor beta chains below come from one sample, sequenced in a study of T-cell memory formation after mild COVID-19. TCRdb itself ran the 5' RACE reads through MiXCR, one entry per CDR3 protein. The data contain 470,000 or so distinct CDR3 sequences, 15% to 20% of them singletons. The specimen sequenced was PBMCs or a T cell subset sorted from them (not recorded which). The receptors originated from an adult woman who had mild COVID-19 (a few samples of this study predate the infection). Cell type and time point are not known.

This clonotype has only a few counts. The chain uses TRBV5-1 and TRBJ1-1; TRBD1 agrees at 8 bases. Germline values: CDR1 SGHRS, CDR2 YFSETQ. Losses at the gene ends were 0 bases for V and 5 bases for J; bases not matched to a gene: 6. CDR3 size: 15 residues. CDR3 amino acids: CASSLASTGVTEAFF. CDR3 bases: TGCGCCAGCAGCTTGGCCTCGACAGGGGTTACTGAAGCTTTCTTT.

CDR3 sequence (DNA): TGTGCCAGCAGCTTCACCTTGCCCAGAGGGTCGACGGGGTTCTTC. This codes for CASSFTLPRGSTGFF. V usage is TRBV7-9 and J usage is TRBJ2-1; maybe TRBD2 (5 bases). This CDR3 has 15 amino acids. Trimming left V 3 bases short and J 15 bases short, with 24 bases between. The V gene's germline CDR1 is SEHNR and CDR2 FQNEAQ (reference sequence).

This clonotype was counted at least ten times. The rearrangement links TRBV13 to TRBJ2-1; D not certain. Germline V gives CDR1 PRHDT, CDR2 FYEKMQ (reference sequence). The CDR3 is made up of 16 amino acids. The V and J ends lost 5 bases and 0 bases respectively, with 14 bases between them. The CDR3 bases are TGTGCCAGCAGCAACCGAAGGCCCCACTCCTACAATGAGCAGTTCTTC. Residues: CASSNRRPHSYNEQFF.

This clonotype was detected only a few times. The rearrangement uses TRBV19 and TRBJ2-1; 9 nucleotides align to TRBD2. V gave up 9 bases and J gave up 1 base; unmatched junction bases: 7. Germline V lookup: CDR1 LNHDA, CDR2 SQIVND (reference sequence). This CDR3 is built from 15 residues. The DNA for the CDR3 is TGTGCCAGCCAGACTAGCGGAATTTCCTACAATGAGCAGTTCTTC. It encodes CASQTSGISYNEQFF. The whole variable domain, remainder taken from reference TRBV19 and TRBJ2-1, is DGGITQSPKYLFRKEGQNVTLSCEQNLNHDAMYWYRQDPGQGLRLIYYSQIVNDFQKGDIAEGYSVSREKKESFPLTVTSAQKNPTAFYLCASQTSGISYNEQFFGPGTRLTVL.

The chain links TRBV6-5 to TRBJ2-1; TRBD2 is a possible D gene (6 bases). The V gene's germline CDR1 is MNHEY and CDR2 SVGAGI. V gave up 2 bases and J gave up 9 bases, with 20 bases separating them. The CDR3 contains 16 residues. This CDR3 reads CASSYTVGGITGEQFF. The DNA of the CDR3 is TGTGCCAGCAGTTACACAGTTGGCGGGATTACGGGTGAGCAGTTCTTC.

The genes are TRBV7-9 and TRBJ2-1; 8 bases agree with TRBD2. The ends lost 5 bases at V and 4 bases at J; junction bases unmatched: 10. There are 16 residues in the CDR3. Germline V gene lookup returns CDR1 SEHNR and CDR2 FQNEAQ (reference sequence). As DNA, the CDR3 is TGTGCCAGCAGCCGTCGGGGGGGCCTTTCATACAATGAGCAGTTCTTC. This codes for CASSRRGGLSYNEQFF.

Written as DNA, the CDR3 is TGTGCCAGCTCACCACCGACCTACGAGCAGTACTTC. Protein: CASSPPTYEQYF. The chain couples TRBV18 to TRBJ2-7; D is unresolved. With 0 bases removed from V and 2 bases from J, the gap between germline ends came to 2 bases. The CDR3 runs 12 residues. Germline CDR1 and CDR2: KGHSH and LQKENI. The entire variable domain, with the rest obtained from reference TRBV18 and TRBJ2-7, is as follows: NAGVMQNPRHLVRRRGQEARLRCSPMKGHSHVYWYRQLPEEGLKFMVYLQKENIIDESGMPKERFSAEFPKEGPSILRIQQVVRGDSAAYFCASSPPTYEQYFGPGTRLTVT.

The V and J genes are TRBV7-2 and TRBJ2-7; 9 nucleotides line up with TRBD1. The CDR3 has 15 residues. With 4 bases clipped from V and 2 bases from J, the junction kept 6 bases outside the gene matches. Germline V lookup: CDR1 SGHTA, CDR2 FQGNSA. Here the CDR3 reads CASSSRGTGPYEQYF. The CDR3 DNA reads TGTGCCAGCAGCTCGAGGGGGACAGGGCCCTACGAGCAGTACTTC.

CDR3 sequence (DNA): TGTGCCAGCAGCCCAGCCAGACTAGCCAAAAACATTCAGTACTTC. Its protein is CASSPARLAKNIQYF. The genes are TRBV3-1 and TRBJ2-4; D unresolved. Germline V gene data show CDR1 as LGHDT and CDR2 as YNNKEL (reference sequence). CDR3 length equals 15 residues. V was pared by 4 bases and J by 0 bases, with 10 bases between.

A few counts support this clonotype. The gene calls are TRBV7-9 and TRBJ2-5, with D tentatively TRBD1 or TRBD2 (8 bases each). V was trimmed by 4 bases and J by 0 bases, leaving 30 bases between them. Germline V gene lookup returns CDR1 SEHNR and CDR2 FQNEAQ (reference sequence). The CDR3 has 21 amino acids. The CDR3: CASSSRGSTGDSGNYQETQYF. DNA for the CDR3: TGTGCCAGCAGCTCCCGTGGGTCGACAGGGGATAGCGGGAATTACCAAGAGACCCAGTACTTC.

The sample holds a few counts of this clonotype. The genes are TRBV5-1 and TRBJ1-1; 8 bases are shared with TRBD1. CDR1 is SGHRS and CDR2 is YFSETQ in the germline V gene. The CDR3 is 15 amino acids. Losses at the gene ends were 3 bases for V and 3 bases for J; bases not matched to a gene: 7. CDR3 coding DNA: TGCGCCAGCAGCTCCGCTGACAGGGGACACACTGAAGCTTTCTTT. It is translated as CASSSADRGHTEAFF.

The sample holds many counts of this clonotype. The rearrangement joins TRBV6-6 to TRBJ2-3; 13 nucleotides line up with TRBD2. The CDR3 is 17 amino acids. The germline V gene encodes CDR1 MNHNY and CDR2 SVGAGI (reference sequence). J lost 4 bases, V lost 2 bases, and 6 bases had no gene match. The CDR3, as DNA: TGTGCCAGCAGTTACCGACTAGCGGGAGGTTCTGCAGATACGCAGTATTTT. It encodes CASSYRLAGGSADTQYF.

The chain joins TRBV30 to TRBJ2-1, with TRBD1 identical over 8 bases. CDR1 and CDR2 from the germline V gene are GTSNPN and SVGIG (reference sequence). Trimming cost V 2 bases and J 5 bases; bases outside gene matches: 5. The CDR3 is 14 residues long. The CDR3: CAWSTGTGDNEQFF. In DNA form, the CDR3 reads TGTGCCTGGAGTACCGGGACAGGAGACAATGAGCAGTTCTTC.

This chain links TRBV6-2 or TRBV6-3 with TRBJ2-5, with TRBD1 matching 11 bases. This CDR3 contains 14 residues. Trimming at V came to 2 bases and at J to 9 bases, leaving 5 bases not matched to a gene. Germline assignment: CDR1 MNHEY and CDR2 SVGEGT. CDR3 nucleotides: TGTGCCAGCAGTTACCCGCCGGGACAGGGGGCCCAGTACTTC. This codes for CASSYPPGQGAQYF.

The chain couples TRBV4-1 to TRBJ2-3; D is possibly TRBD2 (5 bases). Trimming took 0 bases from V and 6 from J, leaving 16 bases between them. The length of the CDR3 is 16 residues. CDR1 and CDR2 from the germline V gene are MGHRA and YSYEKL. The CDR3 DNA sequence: TGCGCCAGCAGCCAAGAGGAAGGGATTCGAGGGGATACGCAGTATTTT. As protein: CASSQEEGIRGDTQYF.

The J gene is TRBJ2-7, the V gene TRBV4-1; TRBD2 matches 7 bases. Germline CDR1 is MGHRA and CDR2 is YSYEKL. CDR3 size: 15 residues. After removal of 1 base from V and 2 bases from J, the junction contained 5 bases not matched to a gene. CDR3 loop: CASSQGLAEAYEQYF. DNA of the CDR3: TGCGCCAGCAGCCAAGGGCTAGCGGAGGCCTACGAGCAGTACTTC.

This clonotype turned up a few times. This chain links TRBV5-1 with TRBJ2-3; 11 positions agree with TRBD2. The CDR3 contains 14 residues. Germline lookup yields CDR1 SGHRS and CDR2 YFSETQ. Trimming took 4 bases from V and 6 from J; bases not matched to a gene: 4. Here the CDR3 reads CASSGRTSGDTQYF. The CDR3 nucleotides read TGCGCCAGCAGCGGAAGGACTAGCGGGGATACGCAGTATTTT.

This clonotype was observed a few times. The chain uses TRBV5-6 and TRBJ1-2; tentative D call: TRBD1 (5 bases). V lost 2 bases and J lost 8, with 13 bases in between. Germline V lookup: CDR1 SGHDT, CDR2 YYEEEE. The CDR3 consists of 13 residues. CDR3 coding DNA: TGTGCCAGCAGCTTAGACAGACTGCCGGGCTACACCTTC. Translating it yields CASSLDRLPGYTF.

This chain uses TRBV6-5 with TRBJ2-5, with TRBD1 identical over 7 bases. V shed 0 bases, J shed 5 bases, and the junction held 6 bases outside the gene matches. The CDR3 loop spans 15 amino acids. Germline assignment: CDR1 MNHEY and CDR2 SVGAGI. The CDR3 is CASSYSSGGLETQYF. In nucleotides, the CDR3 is TGTGCCAGCAGTTACTCGTCAGGGGGTTTGGAGACCCAGTACTTC.

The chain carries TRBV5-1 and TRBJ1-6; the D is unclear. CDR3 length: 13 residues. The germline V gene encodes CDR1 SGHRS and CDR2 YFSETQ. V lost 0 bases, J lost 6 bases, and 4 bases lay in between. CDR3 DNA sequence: TGCGCCAGCAGCTTGGGGGCTAATTCACCCCTCCACTTT. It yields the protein CASSLGANSPLHF.

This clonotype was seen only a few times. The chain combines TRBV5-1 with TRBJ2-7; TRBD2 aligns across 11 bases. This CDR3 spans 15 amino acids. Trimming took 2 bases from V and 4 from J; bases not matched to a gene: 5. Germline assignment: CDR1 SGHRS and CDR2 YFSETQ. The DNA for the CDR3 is TGCGCCAGCAGCTTCCTAGCGGGGGGTGATTACGAGCAGTACTTC. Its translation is CASSFLAGGDYEQYF.

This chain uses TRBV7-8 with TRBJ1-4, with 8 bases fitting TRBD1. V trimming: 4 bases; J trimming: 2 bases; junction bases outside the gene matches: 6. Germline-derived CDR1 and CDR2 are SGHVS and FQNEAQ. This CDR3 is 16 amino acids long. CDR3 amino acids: CASSSRRQGTNEKLFF. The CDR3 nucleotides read TGTGCCAGCAGCTCAAGGAGACAGGGGACTAATGAAAAACTGTTTTTT.

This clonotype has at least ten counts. CDR3 amino acids: CASSQGTGYSSYNEQFF. DNA for the CDR3: TGTGCCAGCAGCCAAGGGACGGGATATAGCTCCTACAATGAGCAGTTCTTC. This chain links TRBV3-1 with TRBJ2-1; tentatively, D is TRBD2 (5 bases). Germline V gene lookup returns CDR1 LGHDT and CDR2 YNNKEL (reference sequence). V lost 1 base and J lost 0, with 13 bases in between. This CDR3 is 17 amino acids long.

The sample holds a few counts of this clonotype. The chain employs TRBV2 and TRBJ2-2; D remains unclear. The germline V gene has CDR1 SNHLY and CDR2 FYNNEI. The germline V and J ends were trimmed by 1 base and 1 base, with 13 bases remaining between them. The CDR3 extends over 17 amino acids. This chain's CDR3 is CASSEVAPLLNTGELFF. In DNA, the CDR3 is TGTGCCAGCAGTGAAGTGGCCCCACTTTTGAACACCGGGGAGCTGTTTTTT.

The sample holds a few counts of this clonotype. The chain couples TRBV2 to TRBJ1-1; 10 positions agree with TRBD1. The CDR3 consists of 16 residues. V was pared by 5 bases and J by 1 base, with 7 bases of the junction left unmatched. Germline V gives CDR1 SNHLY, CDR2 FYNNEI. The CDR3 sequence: CASSRDRGWANTEAFF. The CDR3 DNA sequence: TGTGCCAGCAGTCGGGACAGGGGCTGGGCGAACACTGAAGCTTTCTTT.

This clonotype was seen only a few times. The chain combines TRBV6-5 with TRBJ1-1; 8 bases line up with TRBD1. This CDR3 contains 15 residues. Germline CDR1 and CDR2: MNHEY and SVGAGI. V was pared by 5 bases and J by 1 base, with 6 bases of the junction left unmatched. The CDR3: CASSPLDRANTEAFF. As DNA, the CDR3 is TGTGCCAGCAGTCCCTTGGACAGGGCGAACACTGAAGCTTTCTTT.

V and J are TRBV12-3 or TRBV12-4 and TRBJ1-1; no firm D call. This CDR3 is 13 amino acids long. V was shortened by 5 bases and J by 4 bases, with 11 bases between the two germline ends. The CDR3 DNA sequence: TGTGCCAGCAGTCCGGTGTGGAGCACTGAAGCTTTCTTT. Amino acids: CASSPVWSTEAFF.

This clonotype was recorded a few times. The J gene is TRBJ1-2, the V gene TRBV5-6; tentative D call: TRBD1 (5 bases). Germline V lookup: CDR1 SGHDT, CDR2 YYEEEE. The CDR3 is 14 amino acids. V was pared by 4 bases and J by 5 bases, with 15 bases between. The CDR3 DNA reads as TGTGCCAGCAGCCCAAGTGGGACGGTATATGGCTACACCTTC. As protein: CASSPSGTVYGYTF.

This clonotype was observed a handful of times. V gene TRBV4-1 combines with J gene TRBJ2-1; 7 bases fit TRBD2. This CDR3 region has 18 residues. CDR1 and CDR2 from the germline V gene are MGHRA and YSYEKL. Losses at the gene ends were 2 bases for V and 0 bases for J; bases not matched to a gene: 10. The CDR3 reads CASSQWESRGSSYNEQFF. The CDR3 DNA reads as TGCGCCAGCAGCCAATGGGAGTCGCGGGGGAGCTCCTACAATGAGCAGTTCTTC.

The CDR3 sequence: CASSATQGSPSPPGYEQYF. As DNA, the CDR3 is TGTGCCAGCAGTGCCACGCAGGGATCCCCCTCTCCCCCAGGGTACGAGCAGTACTTC. J is TRBJ2-7 and V is TRBV25-1; weak D call: TRBD1 (5 bases). With 4 bases removed from V and 4 bases from J, the gap between germline ends came to 29 bases. CDR1 MGHDK and CDR2 SYGVNS come from the germline V gene. The CDR3 covers 19 residues.

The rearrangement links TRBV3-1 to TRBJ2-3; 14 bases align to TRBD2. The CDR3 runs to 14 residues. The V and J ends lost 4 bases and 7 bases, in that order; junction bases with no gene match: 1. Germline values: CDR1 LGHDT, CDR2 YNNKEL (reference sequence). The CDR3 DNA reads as TGTGCCAGCAGCCGACTAGCGGGAGGGTATACGCAGTATTTT. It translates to CASSRLAGGYTQYF.

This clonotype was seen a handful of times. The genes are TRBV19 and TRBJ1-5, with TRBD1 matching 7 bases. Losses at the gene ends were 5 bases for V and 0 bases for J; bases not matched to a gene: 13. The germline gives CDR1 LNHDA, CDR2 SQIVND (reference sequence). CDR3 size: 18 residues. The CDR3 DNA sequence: TGTGCCAGTAGTTCACCTCTGGACAGGTGGTATAGCAATCAGCCCCAGCATTTT. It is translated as CASSSPLDRWYSNQPQHF.